This entry is about one TCR beta chain. Its antigen is undetermined. V lost 0 bases, J lost 0 bases, and 9 bases lay in between. Per germline, CDR1 MGHRA and CDR2 YSYEKL. This CDR3 contains 15 residues. This entry comes from a study of cytotoxic CD8 clonotypes in ibrutinib-treated CLL. Investigators sought sequencing depths of between 1 in 200,000 and 1 in 1 million T cells. Assay: immunoSEQ multiplex PCR; the TCRdb copy retains only in-frame clones and omits some. The data contain over 110,000 clones, around 90% of them singletons. Study-wide points: Upon ibrutinib response clonality rose, and upon progression it fell back toward baseline.

This clonotype was obtained from a human donor with chronic lymphocytic leukemia. The starting material was PBMCs, obtained after 12 months of ibrutinib treatment. V and J are TRBV4-1 and TRBJ2-7; D gene ambiguous. CDR3 DNA sequence: TGCGCCAGCAGCCAAGACCCCGTCTCCTCCTACGAGCAGTACTTC. This codes for CASSQDPVSSYEQYF.